The T cell receptor beta chain under discussion was sequenced for a study of response to subunit inactivated influenza vaccine. In this sample, this clonotype turned up a few times. Its target is unknown. This CDR3 is 13 amino acids long. V was trimmed by 5 bases and J by 1 base, leaving 9 bases between them. Germline loops: CDR1 DFQATT, CDR2 SNEGSKA (reference sequence). Study-level points and caveats: The authors offered the suggestion that each seasonal influenza vaccination recruits few new T cells.

TCRdb passed the RT-PCR reads through MiXCR, listing each CDR3 protein once. The table includes about 700,000 distinct CDR3 sequences, around 13% detected once. This receptor was identified in a man in his fifties who received an inactivated influenza vaccine. This chain joins TRBV20-1 and TRBJ1-3; unclear D gene. The sample consisted of PBMCs from blood, taken 14 to 15 days before vaccination. The CDR3 DNA sequence: TGCAGTGCTGAACACCTATCTGGAAACACCATATATTTT. This sequence encodes CSAEHLSGNTIYF.